This TCR beta chain emerged from a study of T cells in Graves' hyperthyroidism and ophthalmopathy. This clonotype was seen repeatedly, ten times or more. Its antigen remains unknown. Regarding the study as a whole: From stable hyperthyroidism, ophthalmopathy was set apart by a 13 V-J model.

Fresh 10 ml peripheral blood yielded PBMCs. The investigators amplified TCR beta CDR3 regions from RNA transcripts. Researchers ran a first-round RT-PCR on the TCR CDR3 using the HTBI primer set. TCRdb ran MiXCR on the multiplex PCR reads and lists one entry per CDR3 protein. This table holds more than 350,000 distinct CDR3 sequences, roughly a sixth found once. The CDR3 runs 14 residues. Germline values: CDR1 SGHRS, CDR2 YFSETQ. Germline trimming cut 5 bases from V and 6 bases from J; bases unmatched to any gene: 5. The clonotype originates from a woman aged 30 to 39 with Graves' hyperthyroidism that later progressed to Graves' ophthalmopathy. This rearrangement joins TRBV5-1 to TRBJ1-4; 9 bases are shared with TRBD1. Sequenced sample: blood. CDR3: CASSFRDRDEKLFF. The CDR3, as DNA: TGCGCCAGCAGTTTCCGGGACAGGGATGAAAAACTGTTTTTT.